One sample yielded the 29 T cell receptor beta chains listed below, sequenced in a study of blood T cell repertoires in COVID-19. The table came from immunoSEQ multiplex PCR; TCRdb's copy has only in-frame clones and leaves some out. In the table there are roughly 140,000 clones, 75% to 90% of which are singletons. Specimen: peripheral blood. These receptors all stem from a man in his sixties or seventies who had recovered from COVID-19.

Here the CDR3 reads CASSSQGEEKAFF. The CDR3 coding sequence is TGCGCCAGCAGCAGCCAGGGGGAGGAAAAAGCTTTCTTT. The chain is built from TRBV5-1 and TRBJ1-1; 7 bases agree with TRBD1. Germline CDR1 is SGHRS and CDR2 is YFSETQ. The CDR3 consists of 13 residues. Trimming at V came to 4 bases and at J to 9 bases, leaving 9 bases not matched to a gene.

This chain joins TRBV29-1 and TRBJ1-1; tentative D call: TRBD1 (6 bases). The CDR3 spans 15 residues. CDR1 and CDR2 from the germline V gene are SQVTM and ANQGSEA. V was clipped by 5 bases and J by 5 bases, with 21 bases between them. The DNA for the CDR3 is TGCAGCGTTCAAGGGGGAACGGGAGTAGGAACTGAAGCTTTCTTT. It specifies CSVQGGTGVGTEAFF. The whole variable domain, filled in from reference TRBV29-1 and TRBJ1-1, reads SAVISQKPSRDICQRGTSLTIQCQVDSQVTMMFWYRQQPGQSLTLIATANQGSEATYESGFVIDKFPISRPNLTFSTLTVSNMSPEDSSIYLCSVQGGTGVGTEAFFGQGTRLTVV.

CDR3 region: CAWSDNRNTIYF. CDR3 nucleotides: TGTGCCTGGAGCGACAACAGAAACACCATATATTTT. The gene calls are TRBV30 and TRBJ1-3; D not certain. The CDR3 spans 12 residues. The V gene's germline CDR1 is GTSNPN and CDR2 SVGIG (reference sequence). V shed 3 bases and J shed 5 bases, with 8 bases lying between them.

The rearrangement joins TRBV19 to TRBJ1-6; no reliable D call. The germline V gene has CDR1 LNHDA and CDR2 SQIVND (reference sequence). V lost 6 bases, J lost 0 bases, and 6 bases lay in between. The CDR3 loop spans 14 amino acids. CDR3 sequence reads: CASRQSSYNSPLHF. The CDR3 region has the DNA TGTGCCAGTAGACAGAGCTCCTATAATTCACCCCTCCACTTT.

The chain uses TRBV2 and TRBJ2-7, with D possibly being TRBD1 (5 bases). Germline CDR1 reads SNHLY; CDR2 reads FYNNEI. Trimming shortened V by 3 bases and J by 3 bases, and 15 bases separated the two germline ends. This CDR3 region has 15 residues. CDR3: CASSETTDRSYEQYF. The CDR3 DNA follows: TGTGCCAGCAGTGAGACGACAGACAGAAGCTACGAGCAGTACTTC.

The chain couples TRBV10-3 to TRBJ1-1, with TRBD1 matching over 8 bases. Looked up from germline, CDR1 is ENHRY and CDR2 is SYGVKD. With 8 bases clipped from V and 6 bases from J, the junction kept 5 bases outside the gene matches. CDR3 size: 12 residues. CDR3 sequence reads: CAIGDRGAEAFF. CDR3 in DNA: TGTGCCATCGGAGACAGGGGCGCTGAAGCTTTCTTT.

The table lists this clone with a few counts. The chain is built from TRBV30 and TRBJ1-1; a weak D match, TRBD1 (5 bases). Trimming pared 0 bases from V and 6 bases from J, leaving 20 bases between. In germline, CDR1 is GTSNPN, CDR2 SVGIG (reference sequence). The CDR3 extends over 16 amino acids. CDR3: CAWSVGGAVRLSEAFF. The CDR3 DNA reads TGTGCCTGGAGTGTTGGAGGGGCAGTCCGGTTGTCTGAAGCTTTCTTT.

This rearrangement joins TRBV29-1 to TRBJ2-2, with TRBD2 as a possible D gene (5 bases). From germline, CDR1 is SQVTM and CDR2 ANQGSEA. The V end was cut by 4 bases, the J end by 5 bases, with 14 bases between. The CDR3 is 14 amino acids. The CDR3 loop is CSVAARGNTGELFF. The CDR3 DNA follows: TGCAGCGTTGCTGCTCGGGGTAATACCGGGGAGCTGTTTTTT.

The chain carries TRBV25-1 and TRBJ1-1, with TRBD1 identical over 11 bases. The V and J ends lost 6 bases and 4 bases, in that order; junction bases with no gene match: 4. Germline V gives CDR1 MGHDK, CDR2 SYGVNS. The CDR3 totals 14 residues. In DNA form, the CDR3 reads TGTGCCAGCAGGGGGACAGGGGGTGGCACTGAAGCTTTCTTT. Encoded protein: CASRGTGGGTEAFF.

CDR3 residues: CASSLPAAGAPDTQYF. DNA for the CDR3: TGTGCCAGCAGCTTACCTGCAGCGGGAGCGCCAGATACGCAGTATTTT. V and J are TRBV11-2 and TRBJ2-3, with TRBD2 matching 8 bases. This CDR3 spans 16 amino acids. CDR1 and CDR2 (germline): SGHAT, FQNNGV. Unmatched junction bases numbered 8, after V lost 2 bases and J lost 4 bases.

The chain is built from TRBV4-1 and TRBJ2-2; TRBD2 aligns across 7 bases. Germline V gene data show CDR1 as MGHRA and CDR2 as YSYEKL. Trimming cost V 1 base and J 7 bases; bases outside gene matches: 6. The CDR3 contains 15 residues. The CDR3 reads CASSQGGLDSGELFF. CDR3 DNA sequence: TGCGCCAGCAGCCAAGGAGGACTAGATAGCGGGGAGCTGTTTTTT.

The chain links TRBV19 to TRBJ2-3; the D gene is possibly TRBD1 (6 bases). Trimming shortened V by 7 bases and J by 2 bases, and 16 bases separated the two germline ends. This CDR3 has 15 amino acids. Germline V gene data show CDR1 as LNHDA and CDR2 as SQIVND (reference sequence). This CDR3 is CASKGVRDNTDTQYF. CDR3 coding DNA: TGTGCCAGTAAGGGGGTCAGGGACAACACAGATACGCAGTATTTT.

This sequence joins TRBV20-1 and TRBJ2-1; D is possibly TRBD2 (7 bases). Germline V gene sequence: CDR1 DFQATT, CDR2 SNEGSKA (reference sequence). The V end was cut by 7 bases, the J end by 8 bases, with 12 bases between. The CDR3 contains 11 residues. The CDR3 DNA is TGCAGTGTCGGGGGGCCCGATGAGCAGTTCTTC. It codes for CSVGGPDEQFF.

CDR3 in DNA: TGTGCCAGCTCACCACCGGCAGGGGATGTTGGGGCCAACGTCCTGACTTTC. Protein: CASSPPAGDVGANVLTF. The rearrangement joins TRBV18 to TRBJ2-6, with a possible D match to TRBD1 (6 bases). The CDR3 spans 17 residues. Germline V gives CDR1 KGHSH, CDR2 LQKENI. V was cut by 0 bases and J by 3 bases, with 12 bases left in between.

The chain employs TRBV29-1 and TRBJ2-3, with TRBD2 matching 7 bases. This CDR3 spans 14 amino acids. V gave up 8 bases and J gave up 5 bases; unmatched junction bases: 13. Germline V CDR1 and CDR2: SQVTM, ANQGSEA. CDR3 sequence: CSYSAGEVKDTQYF. DNA of the CDR3: TGCAGCTACTCGGCGGGAGAGGTGAAAGATACGCAGTATTTT.

This chain uses TRBV28 with TRBJ2-5; 9 bases map to TRBD2. The V gene end was trimmed by 2 bases and the J gene end by 6 bases; junction bases not matched to a gene: 4. CDR3 length: 14 residues. The germline gives CDR1 MDHEN, CDR2 SYDVKM. CDR3 loop: CASSLGTSIQTQYF. The CDR3 coding sequence is TGTGCCAGCAGTTTAGGGACTAGCATTCAGACCCAGTACTTC.

The chain joins TRBV6-2 or TRBV6-3 to TRBJ1-4; D unresolved. Germline values: CDR1 MNHEY, CDR2 SVGEGT. V shed 0 bases and J shed 3 bases, with 14 bases lying between them. This CDR3 has 17 amino acids. CDR3 amino acids: CASSYSTETRPNEKLFF. CDR3 nucleotide sequence: TGTGCCAGCAGTTACTCGACCGAGACAAGACCTAATGAAAAACTGTTTTTT.

The chain carries TRBV12-3 or TRBV12-4 and TRBJ2-2, with a possible D match to TRBD2 (6 bases). The CDR3 has 13 residues. V was clipped by 6 bases and J by 4 bases, with 9 bases between them. The CDR3 DNA is TGTGCCAGCAGCACGGGAGCCACCGGGGAGCTGTTTTTT. This sequence encodes CASSTGATGELFF.

The J gene is TRBJ2-3, the V gene TRBV10-3, with TRBD2 as a possible D gene (6 bases). Trimming pared 7 bases from V and 5 bases from J, leaving 16 bases between. The CDR3 is 14 residues long. The germline V gene encodes CDR1 ENHRY and CDR2 SYGVKD. The CDR3 reads CAIMDRERGDTQYF. DNA for the CDR3: TGTGCCATCATGGATCGGGAGAGGGGAGATACGCAGTATTTT.

The count of this clone is one. The gene calls are TRBV27 and TRBJ2-3; 8 bases agree with TRBD2. This CDR3 spans 14 amino acids. With V trimmed by 5 bases and J by 2 bases, 3 bases remained unmatched. Germline V gene data show CDR1 as MNHEY and CDR2 as SMNVEV (reference sequence). The CDR3 here is CASSRLASTDTQYF. The DNA of the CDR3 is TGTGCCAGCAGTCGACTAGCGTCCACAGATACGCAGTATTTT.

The rearrangement links TRBV7-9 to TRBJ1-1; D gene ambiguous. The germline gives CDR1 SEHNR, CDR2 FQNEAQ (reference sequence). Trimming pared 1 base from V and 0 bases from J, leaving 9 bases between. This CDR3 comprises 15 residues. CDR3 bases: TGTGCCAGCAGCTTAGGCGCGTTGATGAACACTGAAGCTTTCTTT. Its translation: CASSLGALMNTEAFF.

The chain links TRBV5-1 to TRBJ2-7; weak D call: TRBD1 (7 bases). V lost 3 bases and J lost 3, with 22 bases in between. The CDR3 totals 17 residues. The germline V gene encodes CDR1 SGHRS and CDR2 YFSETQ. This chain's CDR3 is CASSSTSGQGVFYEQYF. CDR3 nucleotides: TGCGCCAGCAGCTCCACGAGCGGGCAGGGGGTATTCTACGAGCAGTACTTC.

The chain recombines TRBV11-2 with TRBJ1-5; 8 bases are a match to TRBD1. Per the germline V gene, CDR1 is SGHAT and CDR2 is FQNNGV. This CDR3 is 14 amino acids long. V gave up 5 bases and J gave up 5 bases; unmatched junction bases: 5. The CDR3 coding sequence is TGTGCCAGCAGCGAAGGACAGGGAGATCAGCCCCAGCATTTT. This sequence encodes CASSEGQGDQPQHF. Full variable domain (missing parts from reference TRBV11-2 and TRBJ1-5): EAGVAQSPRYKIIEKRQSVAFWCNPISGHATLYWYQQILGQGPKLLIQFQNNGVVDDSQLPKDRFSAERLKGVDSTLKIQPAKLEDSAVYLCASSEGQGDQPQHFGDGTRLSIL.

The chain recombines TRBV27 with TRBJ1-3, with 9 bases lining up with TRBD1. V was pared by 5 bases and J by 4 bases, with 15 bases of the junction left unmatched. This CDR3 has 18 residues. Germline V gene lookup returns CDR1 MNHEY and CDR2 SMNVEV (reference sequence). The CDR3 protein is CASSPRPEQGAGGNTIYF. For the CDR3, the DNA is TGTGCCAGCAGTCCGCGACCCGAACAGGGGGCAGGGGGAAACACCATATATTTT.

The chain uses TRBV4-2 and TRBJ2-5; possible D gene TRBD2, 6 bases. Germline V lookup: CDR1 LGHNA, CDR2 YNFKEQ. The CDR3 has 17 residues. V lost 0 bases to trimming and J lost 4 bases, with 18 bases between them. CDR3 sequence reads: CASSQETAGTVLETQYF. The CDR3 region has the DNA TGTGCCAGCAGCCAAGAGACTGCGGGGACTGTCCTAGAGACCCAGTACTTC.

V and J are TRBV12-3 or TRBV12-4 and TRBJ1-1; D remains unclear. V was shortened by 6 bases and J by 8 bases, with 13 bases between the two germline ends. The CDR3 is made up of 12 amino acids. The CDR3 region is CASRGRAGEAFF. CDR3 bases: TGTGCCAGCAGAGGGAGAGCGGGGGAAGCTTTCTTT.

The chain couples TRBV24-1 to TRBJ2-1; 7 nucleotides align to TRBD1. The CDR3 totals 14 residues. Trimming took 8 bases from V and 4 from J; bases not matched to a gene: 7. Looked up from germline, CDR1 is KGHDR and CDR2 is SFDVKD. CDR3 protein: CATNRDRLYNEQFF. The CDR3 nucleotides are TGTGCCACCAACCGGGACAGATTGTACAATGAGCAGTTCTTC.

The sample holds a few counts of this clone. The chain carries TRBV5-4 and TRBJ2-7, with 9 bases that match TRBD1. The CDR3 has 14 residues. Germline-derived CDR1 and CDR2 are SGHNT and YYREEE (reference sequence). V gave up 4 bases and J gave up 4 bases; unmatched junction bases: 6. The CDR3 spells CASSVGTGRYEQYF. The CDR3 coding sequence is TGTGCCAGCAGCGTCGGGACAGGGAGGTACGAGCAGTACTTC.

The gene calls are TRBV27 and TRBJ2-7; a weak D match, TRBD2 (5 bases). This CDR3 region has 13 residues. CDR1 is MNHEY and CDR2 is SMNVEV in the germline V gene (reference sequence). V shed 3 bases and J shed 3 bases, with 9 bases lying between them. The CDR3 DNA follows: TGTGCCAGCAGTTTTGCCGAGGGCTACGAGCAGTACTTC. This sequence encodes CASSFAEGYEQYF.